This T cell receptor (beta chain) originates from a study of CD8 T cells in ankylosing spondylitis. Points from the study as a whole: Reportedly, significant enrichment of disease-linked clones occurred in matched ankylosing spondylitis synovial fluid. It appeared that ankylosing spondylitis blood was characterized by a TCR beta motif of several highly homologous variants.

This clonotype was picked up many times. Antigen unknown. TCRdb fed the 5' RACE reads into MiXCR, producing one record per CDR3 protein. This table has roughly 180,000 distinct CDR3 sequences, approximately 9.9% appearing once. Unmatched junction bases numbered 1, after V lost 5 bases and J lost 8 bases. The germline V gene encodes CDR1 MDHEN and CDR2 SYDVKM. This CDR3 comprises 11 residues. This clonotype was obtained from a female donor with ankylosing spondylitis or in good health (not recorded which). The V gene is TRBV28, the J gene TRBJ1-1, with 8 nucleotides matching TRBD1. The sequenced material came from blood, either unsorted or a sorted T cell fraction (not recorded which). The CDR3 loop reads CASSPGGEAFF. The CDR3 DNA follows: TGTGCCAGCAGTCCAGGGGGCGAAGCTTTCTTT.